The rows below give T cell receptor beta chains drawn from one sample of a study of T-cell memory formation after mild COVID-19. A single record per CDR3 protein comes from TCRdb applying MiXCR to the 5' RACE reads. The sample has approximately 270,000 distinct CDR3 sequences; 15% to 20% are singletons. The sample consisted of PBMCs or a T cell subset sorted from them (not recorded which). These receptors were taken from a man aged 18 to 29 who had mild COVID-19 (a few samples of this study predate the infection). Cell type and time point are not known. CDR3s include the opening cysteine and the closing phenylalanine or tryptophan. D genes are given only for firm matches. Some rows have no size entry. The others give once, few or many, or a class for an expanded clone.

j_call d_call v_call clone_size cdr3_nt cdr3_aa
TRBJ1-1 - TRBV5-1 once TGCGCCAGCAGCCAAGGGGGGCAAGATGAAGCTTTCTTT CASSQGGQDEAFF
TRBJ2-1 - TRBV15 few TGTGCCACCAGCAGAGATCCAGGCAGGGGGGTCTTCTTC CATSRDPGRGVFF
TRBJ2-7 - TRBV20-1 - TGCAGTGCCCCAAGAGGGTCATCCTACGAGCAGTACTTC CSAPRGSSYEQYF
TRBJ1-1 TRBD1 TRBV7-9 many TGTGCCAGCAGCTTGACAGGGCAGGGCACTGAAGCTTTCTTT CASSLTGQGTEAFF
TRBJ2-7 - TRBV7-8 many TGTGCCAGCAGCCCCTACTACGAGCAGTACTTC CASSPYYEQYF
TRBJ2-6 - TRBV20-1 - TGCAGTGCTAGACGAGGCGGGGTCGGGGCCAACGTCCTGACTTTC CSARRGGVGANVLTF
TRBJ2-2 - TRBV12-3/TRBV12-4 many TGTGCCAGCAGGGGCCGGTCAGGCGGGGAGCTGTTTTTT CASRGRSGGELFF
TRBJ1-1 - TRBV5-6 - TGTGCCAGCAGCTTGGGGCCCCGGAGAGCGAACACTGAAGCTTTCTTT CASSLGPRRANTEAFF
TRBJ1-1 - TRBV18 - TGTGCCAGCTCACTCTTGGGACGGACCATGAACACTGAAGCTTTCTTT CASSLLGRTMNTEAFF
TRBJ1-1 - TRBV7-6 - TGTGCCAGCAGCTTAGCCGAGGACAACACTGAAGCTTTCTTT CASSLAEDNTEAFF
TRBJ2-3 - TRBV6-4 many TGTGCCAGCAGTGAAGAGGGATCTAGCACAGATACGCAGTATTTT CASSEEGSSTDTQYF
TRBJ1-2 TRBD1 TRBV9 many TGTGCCAGCAGCGTAGGGACAGGGGGATATGGCTACACCTTC CASSVGTGGYGYTF
TRBJ2-7 - TRBV5-1 few TGCGCCAGCAGACAGGGCTCGGGGTCCTACGAGCAGTACTTC CASRQGSGSYEQYF
TRBJ2-2 TRBD2 TRBV4-1 few TGCGCCAGCAGGCGACTAGCGGGAGGAACCGGGGAGCTGTTTTTT CASRRLAGGTGELFF
TRBJ1-2 TRBD1 TRBV20-1 few TGCAGTGCTAGAGGGGACAGCAGCTCCTATGGCTACACCTTC CSARGDSSSYGYTF
TRBJ1-5 - TRBV4-1 few TGCGCCAGCAGCCAAGATCTGGGGACTAATCAGCCCCAGCATTTT CASSQDLGTNQPQHF
TRBJ2-3 - TRBV10-3 few TGTGCCATCAGAGATCTCCAGGGAACAGATACGCAGTATTTT CAIRDLQGTDTQYF
TRBJ1-6 TRBD1 TRBV6-5 - TGTGCCAGCAGCAGACGGGACAGGGGGAATTCACCCCTCCACTTT CASSRRDRGNSPLHF
TRBJ2-3 TRBD1 TRBV29-1 - TGCAGCGCGAGGCCCGGGACAGGGGGCACAGATACGCAGTATTTT CSARPGTGGTDTQYF
TRBJ2-7 - TRBV21-1 few TGTGCCAGGTCGCGGGACAGGGGATCCTACGAGCAGTACTTC CARSRDRGSYEQYF
TRBJ2-7 TRBD2 TRBV19 once TGTGCCAGTAGTCGGGGGGGCTCCTACGAGCAGTACTTC CASSRGGSYEQYF
TRBJ1-6 - TRBV18 - TGTGCCAGCTCACCGGGCCGAGCCCCCCATTCACCCCTCCACTTT CASSPGRAPHSPLHF
TRBJ1-1 - TRBV5-1 few TGCGCCAGCACCTGGACACCAATGAACACTGAAGCTTTCTTT CASTWTPMNTEAFF
TRBJ2-7 TRBD1 TRBV12-3/TRBV12-4 many TGTGCCAGCAGTTTAGACAGGGGGCAACGGGGATACGAGCAGTACTTC CASSLDRGQRGYEQYF
TRBJ1-1 - TRBV28 - TGTGCCAGCATCGATAGGGGAATGAACACTGAAGCTTTCTTT CASIDRGMNTEAFF
TRBJ2-3 TRBD1 TRBV7-9 few TGTGCCAGCAGGCAGACAGGGAAGTCTAGCACAGATACGCAGTATTTT CASRQTGKSSTDTQYF
TRBJ2-1 - TRBV6-2/TRBV6-3 - TGTGCCAGCACCCAAATAGGAGAGACCTCCTACAATGAGCAGTTCTTC CASTQIGETSYNEQFF
TRBJ1-2 - TRBV6-6 few TGTGCCAGCAGTTACTCGGCAGAAAACTATGGCTACACCTTC CASSYSAENYGYTF
TRBJ2-1 - TRBV15 few TGTGCCACCAGCAGAGAAGCCCCTGAACAGTTCTTC CATSREAPEQFF
TRBJ2-1 - TRBV28 - TGTGCCAGCAGTTTACCCGCCGAGGGCAATGAGCAGTTCTTC CASSLPAEGNEQFF
TRBJ1-1 - TRBV12-3/TRBV12-4 - TGTGCCAGCAGTTTGAACTTCGACCCGAACACTGAAGCTTTCTTT CASSLNFDPNTEAFF
TRBJ2-5 TRBD2 TRBV4-3 few TGCGCCAGCAGCCAAGGACTAGCACGGGAGACCCAGTACTTC CASSQGLARETQYF
TRBJ2-1 TRBD1 TRBV12-3/TRBV12-4 few TGTGCCAGCAGTTCCGGGACAGGGGCAGGGGAGAATGAGCAGTTCTTC CASSSGTGAGENEQFF
TRBJ1-1 - TRBV5-1 - TGCGCCAGTGGGAACCCCGGCTGGGACACTGAAGCTTTCTTT CASGNPGWDTEAFF
TRBJ2-7 - TRBV9 - TGTGCCAGCAGCGTAGAAGCGGGCTACGAGCAGTACTTC CASSVEAGYEQYF
TRBJ1-1 - TRBV2 - TGTGCCAGCCGATGGGACACGGGGCCTACTGAAGCTTTCTTT CASRWDTGPTEAFF
TRBJ1-1 TRBD1 TRBV7-9 - TGTGCCAGCTTAAGGGGGCAAATGAACACTGAAGCTTTCTTT CASLRGQMNTEAFF
TRBJ2-5 TRBD2 TRBV7-3 - TGTGCCAGCAGCTTGGACGGGACTACGTCGGAGACCCAGTACTTC CASSLDGTTSETQYF
TRBJ2-3 TRBD2 TRBV5-5 many TGTGCCAGCAGCCCGGCGCGGACTAGCGGGGGCACAGATACGCAGTATTTT CASSPARTSGGTDTQYF
TRBJ2-5 - TRBV7-9 - TGTGCCAGCAGCTTAGCGGGACAAACACGCCAAGAGACCCAGTACTTC CASSLAGQTRQETQYF
TRBJ2-3 TRBD2 TRBV6-5 few TGTGCCAGCAGTGCTAGCGGGGGGCGCACAGATACGCAGTATTTT CASSASGGRTDTQYF
TRBJ1-2 - TRBV6-6 - TGTGCCAGCAGGGATCCCAACTATGGCTACACCTTC CASRDPNYGYTF
TRBJ2-3 - TRBV5-1 few TGCGCCAGCAGCTTTCTTAGGGAAACGACAGATACGCAGTATTTT CASSFLRETTDTQYF
TRBJ1-5 - TRBV12-3/TRBV12-4 - TGTGCCAGCAGTTTACTCTATCAGCCCCAGCATTTT CASSLLYQPQHF
TRBJ1-4 - TRBV6-5 few TGTGCCAGCAGTTACTCGCGTTTTGGTCAAAAACTGTTTTTT CASSYSRFGQKLFF